The present entry profiles one T cell receptor beta chain with its context. Antigen specificity is unknown. These data originate in a study of cytomegalovirus exposure and HLA in healthy donors. On the study more broadly: The roughly 100 million unique TCR beta sequences, from about 180 million T cells, were found by an earlier analysis. General observations from the study: In vitro experiments confirmed that a few CMV-associated chains were specific for CMV antigens. Common viral pathogens seemed to be connected with several of the most significant clusters, according to a later analysis. Later analysis suggested most CMV-associated TCR beta chains were HLA-restricted.

Researchers ran the PCR with 60 Vbeta and 13 Jbeta primers. Assay used: immunoSEQ multiplex PCR; TCRdb lists only in-frame clones, some missing. This sample yields roughly 89,000 clones, of which roughly 79% are seen a single time; around 2% belongs to the top ten. CDR1 is MNHEY and CDR2 is SMNVEV in the germline V gene (reference sequence). The CDR3 has 15 residues. Deletions cut 6 bases from V and 2 bases from J, with 16 bases between. Specimen: PBMCs. The chain links TRBV27 to TRBJ1-2; TRBD1 might be the D (6 bases). The TCR originated in a young woman in good health and CMV-seronegative. The DNA for the CDR3 is TGTGCCAGCAGGCAATCTACAGGGACGAACTATGGCTACACCTTC. This codes for CASRQSTGTNYGYTF.